A selection of T cell receptor beta chains follows, all from one sample in a study of shared clonotypes between healthy human individuals. Only in-frame clones appear in the TCRdb table, and some are missing; sequencing was by immunoSEQ multiplex PCR. The sample comprises approximately 2.5 million clones, just over 90% of which are singletons, and 0.14% rests with the top ten. The sequencing sample was made of naive CD4+ T cells sorted from blood. The receptors here all came from a man aged 18-30 years in good health. The CDR3 runs from the conserved cysteine through the conserved F or W. D genes are given only for firm matches. Some rows mark clone size as missing; the rest say once, few, many or name a class of expanded clone.

TRBD1,TRBJ1-1,TRBV7-9,.,TGTGCCAGCAAAGACAGGGTTGGGAACACTGAAGCTTTCTTT,CASKDRVGNTEAFF
.,TRBJ1-1,TRBV9,.,TGTGCCAGCAGCGTATCCCCAAACACTGAAGCTTTCTTT,CASSVSPNTEAFF
.,TRBJ2-5,TRBV10-3,.,TGTGCCATCAGTGACGGAAAGTTCCTAGAGACCCAGTACTTC,CAISDGKFLETQYF
TRBD2,TRBJ2-7,TRBV29-1,.,TGCAGCGTGGCCCCGGGACTAGCGGGCTACGAGCAGTACTTC,CSVAPGLAGYEQYF
TRBD2,TRBJ2-1,TRBV5-1,.,TGCGCCAGCAGCTTGGTTTTAGCGGGCAATGAGCAGTTCTTC,CASSLVLAGNEQFF
.,TRBJ2-1,TRBV12-5,few,TGTGCTAGTGGTTACCAACCCCACAATGAGCAGTTCTTC,CASGYQPHNEQFF
TRBD1,TRBJ2-5,TRBV28,.,TGTGCCAGCGGTGCAGGACAGGGGGCGAAGGAGACCCAGTACTTC,CASGAGQGAKETQYF
.,TRBJ1-5,TRBV4-1,few,TGCGCCAGCAGCCAAGATTGGTTTCAGCCCCAGCATTTT,CASSQDWFQPQHF
TRBD1,TRBJ2-7,TRBV10-1,.,TGCGCCAGCAGTCTGAACCGGGACAGGGGAGGCGAGCAGTACTTC,CASSLNRDRGGEQYF
TRBD1,TRBJ2-7,TRBV18,.,TGTGCCAGCTCACCGGGACAGGTTGAGCAGTACTTC,CASSPGQVEQYF
TRBD1,TRBJ1-1,TRBV18,.,TGTGCCAGCTCACCACTCGACAGGGTAGAAGCTTTCTTT,CASSPLDRVEAFF
.,TRBJ2-6,TRBV4-3,.,TGCGCCAGCAGCCAAGATTACGGGGCTGGGGCCAACGTCCTGACTTTC,CASSQDYGAGANVLTF
.,TRBJ1-1,TRBV27,.,TGTGCCAGCAGTGCCGGGACGGTAAACACTGAAGCTTTCTTT,CASSAGTVNTEAFF
.,TRBJ1-2,TRBV7-2,.,TGTGCCAGCAGCGCCCGACAGGTGCACTATGGCTACACCTTC,CASSARQVHYGYTF
.,TRBJ2-4,TRBV19,.,TGTGCCAGTAGTACGGCCAAAAACATTCAGTACTTC,CASSTAKNIQYF
.,TRBJ2-2,TRBV13,.,TGTGCCAGCAGGGGTGGTTACGGGACTGAGGGGTCCGGGGAGCTGTTTTTT,CASRGGYGTEGSGELFF
.,TRBJ2-3,TRBV7-2,.,TGTGCCAGCAGCTTAGGAGTAAACACAGATACGCAGTATTTT,CASSLGVNTDTQYF
.,TRBJ1-6,TRBV11-2,.,TGTGCCAGCAGCTTAGATAGGAAGGCACCCCTCCACTTT,CASSLDRKAPLHF
.,TRBJ2-2,TRBV4-1,.,TGCGCCAGCAGCCAAGCCGCTTTACAGGGTTTCGCCGGGGAGCTGTTTTTT,CASSQAALQGFAGELFF
.,TRBJ2-7,TRBV28,.,TGTGCCAGCAGTTCCGGGGAGAACGAGCAGTACTTC,CASSSGENEQYF
.,TRBJ2-2,TRBV4-3,.,TGCGCCAGCACGTTCGACTTTAACACCGGGGAGCTGTTTTTT,CASTFDFNTGELFF
TRBD1,TRBJ2-7,TRBV2,.,TGTGCCAGCGGACGGGACAGGAGTTCCTACGAGCAGTACTTC,CASGRDRSSYEQYF
.,TRBJ1-3,TRBV5-4,.,TGTGCCAGCAGCTCTCAGGGGTGGGGAAACACCATATATTTT,CASSSQGWGNTIYF
TRBD2,TRBJ2-2,TRBV5-1,few,TGCGCCAGCAGTGAGCGGGAGGGAGCGAACACCGGGGAGCTGTTTTTT,CASSEREGANTGELFF
.,TRBJ2-5,TRBV5-4,.,TGTGCCAGCAGCCCAAGGAGAGACCAAGAGACCCAGTACTTC,CASSPRRDQETQYF
TRBD1,TRBJ1-1,TRBV5-1,.,TGCGCCAGCAGCGCCTTGACAGGGCGGACTGAAGCTTTCTTT,CASSALTGRTEAFF
.,TRBJ1-4,TRBV9,.,TGTGCCAGCAGCGGGACCGGGACTCTGAATGAAAAACTGTTTTTT,CASSGTGTLNEKLFF
.,TRBJ2-1,TRBV11-2,.,TGTGCCAGCAGCTTAGAAACAGGGAAAAAGTTCTTC,CASSLETGKKFF
TRBD1,TRBJ1-1,TRBV5-1,.,TGCGCCAGCAGCCCCGAGGGGGCCTCCGGAGCTTTCTTT,CASSPEGASGAFF
TRBD2,TRBJ2-3,TRBV10-3,.,TGTGCCATCAGCGGAAACCCCCTAGCGGGCTTCACAGATACGCAGTATTTT,CAISGNPLAGFTDTQYF
.,TRBJ1-1,TRBV5-1,.,TGCGCCAGCACCGCCGATGGGGGGAACACTGAAGCTTTCTTT,CASTADGGNTEAFF
TRBD2,TRBJ2-7,TRBV4-3,.,TGCGCCAGCAGCCAAGTCGGGGGGGGCAGGTACGAGCAGTGCTTC,CASSQVGGGRYEQCF
TRBD2,TRBJ2-1,TRBV6-5,once,TGTGCCAGCACCACAGAGCGGGGGCTGGGTATTAAGTTCTTC,CASTTERGLGIKFF
.,TRBJ2-5,TRBV7-9,.,TGTGCCAGCAGCCCCGGGACTTTAGGGCCCGAGACCCAGTACTTC,CASSPGTLGPETQYF
TRBD2,TRBJ2-7,TRBV11-3,.,TGTGCCAGCAGCCGGGAGGGCACCTACGAGCAGTACTTC,CASSREGTYEQYF
TRBD2,TRBJ2-7,TRBV7-2,.,TGTGCCAGCAGCTTACGGCGGGAGGGCTCCTACGAGCAGTACTTC,CASSLRREGSYEQYF
.,TRBJ2-2,TRBV5-1,.,TGCGCCAGCAGCTTGGCACAGGGGAGGACCGGGGAGCTGTTTTTT,CASSLAQGRTGELFF
.,TRBJ2-3,TRBV5-4,.,TGTGCCAGCAGCTTCTACGGGCCGGGCACAGATACGCAGTATTTT,CASSFYGPGTDTQYF
.,TRBJ2-7,TRBV6-1,.,TGTGCCAGCACCCTTCGGGGCTTATCCTACGAGCAGTACTTC,CASTLRGLSYEQYF
TRBD1,TRBJ2-5,TRBV7-9,.,TGTGCCAGCAGCCCCCGGACAGGGGTGGAAGAGACCCAGTACTTC,CASSPRTGVEETQYF
.,TRBJ2-1,TRBV30,.,TGTGCCTGGGGGGGATCAGGGAGCTCCTACAATGAGCAGTTCTTC,CAWGGSGSSYNEQFF
TRBD2,TRBJ2-1,TRBV5-1,.,TGCGCCAGCAGCTTACAAGCGGGAGGCTACAATGAGCAGTTCTTC,CASSLQAGGYNEQFF